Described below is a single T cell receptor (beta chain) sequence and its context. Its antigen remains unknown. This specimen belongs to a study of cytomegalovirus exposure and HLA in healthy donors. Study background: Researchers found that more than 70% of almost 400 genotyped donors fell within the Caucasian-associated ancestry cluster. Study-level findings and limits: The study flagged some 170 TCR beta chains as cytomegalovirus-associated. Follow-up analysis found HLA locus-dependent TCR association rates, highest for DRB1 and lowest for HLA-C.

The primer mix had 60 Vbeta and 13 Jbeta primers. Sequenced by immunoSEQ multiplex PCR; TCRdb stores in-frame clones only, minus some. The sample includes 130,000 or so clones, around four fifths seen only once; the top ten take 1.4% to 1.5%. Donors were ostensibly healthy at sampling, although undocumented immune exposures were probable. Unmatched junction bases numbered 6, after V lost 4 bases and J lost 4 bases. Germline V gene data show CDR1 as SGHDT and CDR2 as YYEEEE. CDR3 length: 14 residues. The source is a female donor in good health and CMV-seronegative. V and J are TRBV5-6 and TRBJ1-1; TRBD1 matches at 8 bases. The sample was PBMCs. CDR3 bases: TGTGCCAGCAGCAGCAGGGGGCTAAGCACTGAAGCTTTCTTT. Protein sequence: CASSSRGLSTEAFF.